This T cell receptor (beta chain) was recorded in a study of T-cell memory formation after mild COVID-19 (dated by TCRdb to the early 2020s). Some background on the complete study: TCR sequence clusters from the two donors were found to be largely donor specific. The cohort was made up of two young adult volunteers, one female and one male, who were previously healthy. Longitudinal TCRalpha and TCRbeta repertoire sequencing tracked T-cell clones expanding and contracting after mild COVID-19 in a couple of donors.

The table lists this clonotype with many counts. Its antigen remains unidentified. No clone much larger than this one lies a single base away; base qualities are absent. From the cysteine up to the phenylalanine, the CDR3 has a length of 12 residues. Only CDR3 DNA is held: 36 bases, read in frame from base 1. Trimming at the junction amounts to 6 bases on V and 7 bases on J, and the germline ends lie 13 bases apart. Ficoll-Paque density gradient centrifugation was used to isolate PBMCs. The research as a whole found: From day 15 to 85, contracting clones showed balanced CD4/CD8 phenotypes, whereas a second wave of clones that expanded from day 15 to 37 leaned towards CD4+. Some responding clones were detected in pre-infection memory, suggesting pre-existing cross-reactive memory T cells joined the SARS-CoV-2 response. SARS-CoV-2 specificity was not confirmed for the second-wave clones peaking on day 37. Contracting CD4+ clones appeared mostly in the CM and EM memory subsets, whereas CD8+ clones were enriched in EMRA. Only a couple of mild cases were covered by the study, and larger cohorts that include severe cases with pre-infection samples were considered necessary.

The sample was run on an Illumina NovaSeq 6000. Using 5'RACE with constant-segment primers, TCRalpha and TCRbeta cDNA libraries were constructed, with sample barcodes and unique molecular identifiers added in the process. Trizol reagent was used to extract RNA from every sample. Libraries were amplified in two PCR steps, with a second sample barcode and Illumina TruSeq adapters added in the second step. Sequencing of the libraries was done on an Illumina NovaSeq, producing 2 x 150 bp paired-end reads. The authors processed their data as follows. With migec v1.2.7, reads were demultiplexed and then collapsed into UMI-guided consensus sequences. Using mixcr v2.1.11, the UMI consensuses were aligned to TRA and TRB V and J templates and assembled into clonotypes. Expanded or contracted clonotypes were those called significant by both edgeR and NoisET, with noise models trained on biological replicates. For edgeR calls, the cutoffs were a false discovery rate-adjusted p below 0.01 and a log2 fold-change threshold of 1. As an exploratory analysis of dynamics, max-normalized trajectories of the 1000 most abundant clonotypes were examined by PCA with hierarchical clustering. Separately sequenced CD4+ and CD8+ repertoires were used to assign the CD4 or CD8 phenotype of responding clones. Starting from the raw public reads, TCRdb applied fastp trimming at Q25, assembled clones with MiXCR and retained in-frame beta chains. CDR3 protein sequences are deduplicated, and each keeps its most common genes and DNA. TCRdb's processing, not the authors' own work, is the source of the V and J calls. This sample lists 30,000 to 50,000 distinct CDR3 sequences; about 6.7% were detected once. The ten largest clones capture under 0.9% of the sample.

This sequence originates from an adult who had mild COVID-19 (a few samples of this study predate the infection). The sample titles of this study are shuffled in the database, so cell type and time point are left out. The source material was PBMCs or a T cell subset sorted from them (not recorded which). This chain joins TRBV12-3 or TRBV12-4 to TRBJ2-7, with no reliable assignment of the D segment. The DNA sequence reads TGTGCCAGCAGCCAAGTTATGGGGGAGCAGTACTTC. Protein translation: CASSQVMGEQYF.